This record covers a single T cell receptor beta chain. This sample was included in a study of T cell changes during pregnancy in multiple sclerosis. Clones were sequenced by immunoSEQ multiplex PCR, and TCRdb holds only the in-frame ones, with some missing. Of approximately 100,000 clones detected, 85% to 95% appear once; the ten largest clones hold about 4.5%. The V gene lost 2 bases and the J gene lost 0 bases, with 11 bases spanning the gap. The CDR3 runs 17 residues. Germline V CDR1 and CDR2: LNHDA, SQIVND (reference sequence). The V call is TRBV19, the J call TRBJ2-6; the D gene is possibly TRBD1 (6 bases). This specimen consisted of peripheral blood, obtained in the first trimester of pregnancy. The TCR sequence derives from a female donor with multiple sclerosis, enrolled in a pregnancy study. Here the CDR3 DNA reads TGTGCCAGTAGTATATCCTCCAGGGGCTCTGGGGCCAACGTCCTGACTTTC. Encoded protein: CASSISSRGSGANVLTF.